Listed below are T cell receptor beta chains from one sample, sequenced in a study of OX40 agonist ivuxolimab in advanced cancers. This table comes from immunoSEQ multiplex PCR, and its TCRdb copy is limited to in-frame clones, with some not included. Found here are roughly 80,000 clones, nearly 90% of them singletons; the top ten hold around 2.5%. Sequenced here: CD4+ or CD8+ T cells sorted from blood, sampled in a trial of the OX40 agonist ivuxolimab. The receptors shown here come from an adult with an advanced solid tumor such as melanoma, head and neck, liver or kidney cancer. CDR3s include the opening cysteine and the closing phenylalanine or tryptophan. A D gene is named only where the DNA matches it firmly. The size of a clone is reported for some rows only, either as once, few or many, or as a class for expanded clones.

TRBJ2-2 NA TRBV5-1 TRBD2 CASSFFSGSGTGELFF TGCGCCAGCAGCTTTTTCAGCGGGAGTGGCACCGGGGAGCTGTTTTTT
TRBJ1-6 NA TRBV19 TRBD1 CATGDRVDSPLHF TGTGCCACCGGGGACAGGGTCGATTCACCCCTCCACTTT
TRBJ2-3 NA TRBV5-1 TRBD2 CASSPTSGGTDTQYF TGCGCCAGCAGCCCTACTAGCGGGGGAACAGATACGCAGTATTTT
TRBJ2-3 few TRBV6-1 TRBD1 CASTGQGTDTQYF TGTGCCAGCACCGGACAGGGGACAGATACGCAGTATTTT
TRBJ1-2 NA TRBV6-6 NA CASSTPGDYYGYTF TGTGCCAGCAGTACCCCGGGGGATTACTATGGCTACACCTTC
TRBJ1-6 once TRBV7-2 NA CASSSQPWAPLHF TGTGCCAGCAGCTCCCAACCCTGGGCCCCCCTCCACTTT
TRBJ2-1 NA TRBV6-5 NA CASSPQGYNEQFF TGTGCCAGCAGTCCACAGGGTTACAATGAGCAGTTCTTC
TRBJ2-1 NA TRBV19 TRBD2 CATKPDPRAGDEQFF TGTGCCACCAAACCGGACCCTCGTGCGGGAGATGAGCAGTTCTTC
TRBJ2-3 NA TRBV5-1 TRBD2 CASSLGGGGTADTQYF TGCGCCAGCAGCTTGGGTGGCGGGGGGACCGCAGATACGCAGTATTTT
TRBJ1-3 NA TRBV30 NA CAWGPGNTIYF TGTGCCTGGGGCCCGGGAAACACCATATATTTT
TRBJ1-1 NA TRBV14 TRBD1 CASSHPDRENTEAFF TGTGCCAGCAGCCACCCGGACAGGGAGAACACTGAAGCTTTCTTT
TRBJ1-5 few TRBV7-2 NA CASSLDGSNQPQHF TGTGCCAGCAGCTTAGACGGCAGCAATCAGCCCCAGCATTTT
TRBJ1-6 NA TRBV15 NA CATSNPPSPLHF TGTGCCACCAGCAATCCACCCTCACCCCTCCACTTT
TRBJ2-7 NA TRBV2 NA CASSERTGTTHEQYF TGTGCCAGCAGTGAACGGACGGGAACCACCCACGAGCAGTACTTC
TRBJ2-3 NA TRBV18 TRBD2 CASSPGLAGLNTQYF TGTGCCAGCTCACCGGGACTAGCGGGACTTAATACGCAGTATTTT
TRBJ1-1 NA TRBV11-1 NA CASSLNQAEAFF TGTGCCAGCAGCTTAAATCAGGCTGAAGCTTTCTTT
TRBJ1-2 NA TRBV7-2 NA CASTLLGTSEPQGRGYTF TGTGCCAGCACCCTACTAGGGACCTCCGAACCTCAAGGTCGTGGCTACACCTTC
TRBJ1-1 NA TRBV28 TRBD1 CASSDRGRWTEAFF TGTGCCAGCAGTGACAGGGGGCGTTGGACTGAAGCTTTCTTT
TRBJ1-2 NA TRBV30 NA CAWTSLSWGGYGYTF TGTGCCTGGACCTCCCTCTCGTGGGGTGGCTATGGCTACACCTTC
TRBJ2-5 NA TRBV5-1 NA CASSLEGSGTQYF TGCGCCAGCAGCTTAGAGGGGTCCGGGACCCAGTACTTC
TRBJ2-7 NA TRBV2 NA CASALPYEQYF TGTGCCAGCGCTCTTCCCTACGAGCAGTACTTC
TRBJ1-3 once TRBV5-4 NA CASSGGALGNTIYF TGTGCCAGCAGCGGGGGGGCTCTTGGAAACACCATATATTTT
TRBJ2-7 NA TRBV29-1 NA CSVVYLYEQYF TGCAGCGTTGTATACCTCTACGAGCAGTACTTC
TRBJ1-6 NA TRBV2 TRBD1 CASSESGTGTDLFSPLHF TGTGCCAGCAGTGAGTCCGGGACAGGGACCGACCTTTTCTCACCCCTCCACTTT
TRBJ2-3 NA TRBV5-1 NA CASRRTGLPTDTQYF TGCGCCAGCAGGCGGACGGGACTCCCCACAGATACGCAGTATTTT
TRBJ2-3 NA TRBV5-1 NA CASSLGFVASSTDTQYF TGCGCCAGCAGCTTGGGGTTTGTGGCGTCTAGCACAGATACGCAGTATTTT
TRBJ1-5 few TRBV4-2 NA CASSPGSTGQGIQPQHF TGTGCCAGCAGCCCGGGGTCGACGGGCCAGGGTATTCAGCCCCAGCATTTT
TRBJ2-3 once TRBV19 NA CASSRTPSGGTDTQYF TGTGCCAGTAGTAGGACTCCCAGTGGTGGCACAGATACGCAGTATTTT
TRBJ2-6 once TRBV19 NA CASLNLRSGANVLTF TGTGCCAGTCTTAACCTTCGCTCAGGGGCCAACGTCCTGACTTTC
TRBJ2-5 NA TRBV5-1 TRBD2 CASSSRQTSGLPVAQYF TGCGCCAGCAGCTCGAGACAGACTAGCGGGCTCCCGGTGGCCCAGTACTTC
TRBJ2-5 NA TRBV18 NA CASSPERVTQYF TGTGCCAGCTCACCGGAAAGGGTGACCCAGTACTTC
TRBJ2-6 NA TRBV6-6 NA CASSSFSSGANVLTF TGTGCCAGCAGCTCTTTTAGCTCTGGGGCCAACGTCCTGACTTTC
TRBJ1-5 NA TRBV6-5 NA CASRGYSNQPQHF TGTGCCAGCAGGGGTTATAGCAATCAGCCCCAGCATTTT
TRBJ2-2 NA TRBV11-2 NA CASSYRDGGELFF TGTGCCAGCAGCTATCGAGATGGCGGGGAGCTGTTTTTT
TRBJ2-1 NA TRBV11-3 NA CASSGTSESDEQFF TGTGCCAGCAGCGGAACTTCAGAATCAGATGAGCAGTTCTTC
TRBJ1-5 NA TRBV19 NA CASSRTQNQPQHF TGTGCCAGTAGTAGAACACAAAATCAGCCCCAGCATTTT
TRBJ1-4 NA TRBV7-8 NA CASSFAATNEKLFF TGTGCCAGCAGCTTCGCAGCAACTAATGAAAAACTGTTTTTT
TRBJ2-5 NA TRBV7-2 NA CASSPPAQETQYF TGTGCCAGCAGCCCTCCCGCACAGGAGACCCAGTACTTC
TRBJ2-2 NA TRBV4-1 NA CASRPLILNTGELFF TGCGCCAGCAGGCCTCTGATCCTGAACACCGGGGAGCTGTTTTTT
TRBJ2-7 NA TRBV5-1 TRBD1 CASGEGQAGASYEQYF TGCGCCAGCGGCGAAGGACAGGCTGGAGCCTCCTACGAGCAGTACTTC